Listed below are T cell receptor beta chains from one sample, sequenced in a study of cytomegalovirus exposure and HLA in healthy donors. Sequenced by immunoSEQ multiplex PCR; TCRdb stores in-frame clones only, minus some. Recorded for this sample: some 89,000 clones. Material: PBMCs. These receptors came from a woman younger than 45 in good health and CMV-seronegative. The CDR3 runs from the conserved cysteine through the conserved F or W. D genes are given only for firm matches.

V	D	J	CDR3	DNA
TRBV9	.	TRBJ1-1	CASSPGQMNTEAFF	TGTGCCAGCAGCCCAGGACAGATGAACACTGAAGCTTTCTTT
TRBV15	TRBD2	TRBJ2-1	CATSTRGVRRGAYNEQFF	TGTGCCACCAGCACCCGGGGGGTAAGGCGGGGGGCCTACAATGAGCAGTTCTTC
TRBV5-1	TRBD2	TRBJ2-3	CASRLSGSDADTQYF	TGCGCCAGCAGACTTAGCGGGAGTGATGCAGATACGCAGTATTTT
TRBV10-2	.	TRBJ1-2	CASSGQGYGYTF	TGCGCCAGCAGTGGACAAGGCTATGGCTACACCTTC
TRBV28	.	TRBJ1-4	CASSLPPEGRGDEKLFF	TGTGCCAGCAGCCTACCCCCTGAGGGCCGCGGTGATGAAAAACTGTTTTTT
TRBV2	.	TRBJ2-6	CASSAQGSGANVLTF	TGTGCCAGCAGCGCTCAGGGCTCTGGGGCCAACGTCCTGACTTTC
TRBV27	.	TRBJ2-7	CASSFPDRPYEQYF	TGTGCCAGCAGTTTTCCGGACAGACCCTACGAGCAGTACTTC
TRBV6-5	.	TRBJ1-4	CASRAGTYQEKLFF	TGTGCCAGCAGGGCCGGGACATACCAAGAAAAACTGTTTTTT
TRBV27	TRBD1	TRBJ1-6	CASSFRDRANSPLHF	TGTGCCAGCAGTTTCCGGGACAGGGCAAATTCACCCCTCCACTTT
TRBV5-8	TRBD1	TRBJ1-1	CASSLASGQGFEAFF	TGTGCCAGCAGCTTGGCTTCGGGACAGGGGTTTGAAGCTTTCTTT
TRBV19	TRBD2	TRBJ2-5	CASSIRGLAGAQETQYF	TGTGCCAGTAGTATAAGGGGACTAGCGGGGGCCCAAGAGACCCAGTACTTC
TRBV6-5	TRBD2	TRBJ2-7	CASRSSGTYEQYF	TGTGCCAGCAGGTCTAGCGGGACCTACGAGCAGTACTTC
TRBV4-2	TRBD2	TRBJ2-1	CASSRGAGGLVVEEQFF	TGTGCCAGCAGCCGGGGAGCGGGAGGGCTCGTCGTTGAGGAGCAGTTCTTC
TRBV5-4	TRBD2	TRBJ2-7	CASSPGAGTSGRAYEQYF	TGTGCCAGCAGCCCCGGGGCGGGGACTAGCGGGAGGGCCTACGAGCAGTACTTC
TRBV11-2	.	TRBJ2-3	CASSLTGDTQYF	TGTGCCAGCAGCTTAACAGGGGATACGCAGTATTTT
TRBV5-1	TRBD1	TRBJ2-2	CASSLVVTGGSGELFF	TGCGCCAGCAGCTTGGTGGTGACAGGGGGTTCCGGGGAGCTGTTTTTT
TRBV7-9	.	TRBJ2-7	CASSRDFYEQYF	TGTGCCAGCAGCCGGGACTTCTACGAGCAGTACTTC
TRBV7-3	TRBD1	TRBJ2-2	CASSLSQGARTGELFF	TGTGCCAGCAGCTTAAGTCAGGGGGCAAGAACCGGGGAGCTGTTTTTT
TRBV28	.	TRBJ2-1	CASSEIRGGAYNEQFF	TGTGCCAGCAGCGAAATTAGGGGGGGGGCTTACAATGAGCAGTTCTTC
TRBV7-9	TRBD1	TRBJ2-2	CASSSTGDVGTGELFF	TGTGCCAGCAGCTCGACAGGGGACGTAGGCACCGGGGAGCTGTTTTTT
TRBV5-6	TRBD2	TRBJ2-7	CASSGGLAGLSYEQYF	TGTGCCAGCAGCGGTGGACTAGCGGGGCTCTCCTACGAGCAGTACTTC
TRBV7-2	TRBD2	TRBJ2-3	CASSERGRGTDTQYF	TGTGCCAGCAGCGAGCGGGGGAGGGGCACAGATACGCAGTATTTT
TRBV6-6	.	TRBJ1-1	CASSYSTGSTEAFF	TGTGCCAGCAGTTACTCGACTGGTAGCACTGAAGCTTTCTTT
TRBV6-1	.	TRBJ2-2	CASVLTRGNTGELFF	TGTGCCAGCGTTTTGACTAGAGGGAACACCGGGGAGCTGTTTTTT
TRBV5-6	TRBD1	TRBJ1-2	CASSLQGVDYGYTF	TGTGCCAGCAGCTTACAGGGGGTAGACTATGGCTACACCTTC
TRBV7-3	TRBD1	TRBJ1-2	CASSFSGQAANYGYTF	TGTGCCAGCAGCTTCTCAGGACAGGCCGCTAACTATGGCTACACCTTC
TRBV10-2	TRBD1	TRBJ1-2	CASSWTGLGYTF	TGCGCCAGCAGTTGGACAGGGTTGGGCTACACCTTC
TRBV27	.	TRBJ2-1	CASSLRQGGNEQFF	TGTGCCAGCAGTTTAAGGCAGGGGGGCAATGAGCAGTTCTTC
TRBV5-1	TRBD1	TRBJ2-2	CASSLGQGANTGELFF	TGCGCCAGCAGCTTGGGGCAGGGGGCGAACACCGGGGAGCTGTTTTTT
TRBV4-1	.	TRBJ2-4	CASSQTTGTLAKNIQYF	TGCGCCAGCAGCCAGACAACAGGGACCTTAGCCAAAAACATTCAGTACTTC
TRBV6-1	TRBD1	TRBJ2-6	CASSDLWTGGNSGANVLTF	TGTGCCAGCAGTGACCTATGGACAGGGGGAAACTCTGGGGCCAACGTCCTGACTTTC
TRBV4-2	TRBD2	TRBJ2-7	CASTSSGAYEQYF	TGTGCCAGCACTTCTAGCGGGGCCTACGAGCAGTACTTC
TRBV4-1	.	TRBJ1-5	CASSQVGGVSNQPQHF	TGCGCCAGCAGCCAAGTAGGGGGAGTAAGCAATCAGCCCCAGCATTTT
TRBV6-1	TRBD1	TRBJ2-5	CASSERVRDRRETQYF	TGTGCCAGCAGTGAGCGCGTGCGGGACAGGAGGGAGACCCAGTACTTC
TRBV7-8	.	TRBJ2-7	CASSSGQGLNYEQYF	TGTGCCAGCAGCTCAGGTCAGGGGCTAAACTACGAGCAGTACTTC
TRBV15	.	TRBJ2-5	CATSRRRQGLNLETQYF	TGTGCCACCAGCCGGCGGCGTCAGGGGCTAAACCTAGAGACCCAGTACTTC
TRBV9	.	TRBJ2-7	CASSGGGTAAYEQYF	TGTGCCAGCAGCGGAGGAGGGACTGCGGCCTACGAGCAGTACTTC
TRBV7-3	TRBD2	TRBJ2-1	CASSFRLAPGEQFF	TGTGCCAGCAGCTTCCGACTAGCGCCGGGGGAGCAGTTCTTC
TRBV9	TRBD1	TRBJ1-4	CASSPTGGFATNEKLFF	TGTGCCAGCAGCCCGACAGGGGGGTTCGCAACTAATGAAAAACTGTTTTTT
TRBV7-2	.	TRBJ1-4	CASSGARDEKLFF	TGTGCCAGCAGCGGGGCGAGAGACGAAAAACTGTTTTTT
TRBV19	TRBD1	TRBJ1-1	CASRGQANTEAFF	TGTGCCAGTCGTGGACAGGCGAACACTGAAGCTTTCTTT
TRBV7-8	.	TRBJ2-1	CASSLVRGGPVNNEQFF	TGTGCCAGCAGCTTAGTTCGCGGAGGGCCAGTTAACAATGAGCAGTTCTTC
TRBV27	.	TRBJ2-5	CASKVGPRETQYF	TGTGCCAGCAAAGTGGGGCCCCGAGAGACCCAGTACTTC
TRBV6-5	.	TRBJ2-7	CASSYSSDEQYF	TGTGCCAGCAGTTACTCTTCTGACGAGCAGTACTTC
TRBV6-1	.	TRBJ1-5	CASSTQGIGQSPQHF	TGTGCCAGCAGTACACAGGGAATCGGGCAATCGCCCCAGCATTTT
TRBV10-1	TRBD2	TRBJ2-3	CASSEGRGDADTQYF	TGCGCCAGCAGTGAGGGCCGGGGGGACGCAGATACGCAGTATTTT
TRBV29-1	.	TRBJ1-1	CSVDRVTEAFF	TGCAGCGTTGACCGGGTGACTGAAGCTTTCTTT
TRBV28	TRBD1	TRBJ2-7	CASSGPGGSYEQYF	TGTGCCAGCAGTGGACCAGGGGGCTCCTACGAGCAGTACTTC
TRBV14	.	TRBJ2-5	CASSLWKGGREETQYF	TGTGCCAGCAGCCTGTGGAAGGGGGGGAGAGAAGAGACCCAGTACTTC